The 9 T cell receptor beta chains given below trace back to one sample, sequenced in a study of blood T cell repertoires in COVID-19. TCRdb's table, derived via immunoSEQ multiplex PCR, lists solely in-frame clones and lacks some. The sample consists of roughly 57,000 clones, around 87% of them appearing once. The sequenced sample consisted of peripheral blood. The receptors were gathered from a man aged 60-69 years with active or convalescent COVID-19.

The V call is TRBV19, the J call TRBJ1-3, with 8 bases matching TRBD1. The CDR3 runs to 14 residues. From germline, CDR1 is LNHDA and CDR2 SQIVND (reference sequence). Losses at the gene ends were 10 bases for V and 2 bases for J; bases not matched to a gene: 7. The DNA for the CDR3 is TGTGCCACCCAGGGGGCCCGCGCTGGAAACACCATATATTTT. Its translation is CATQGARAGNTIYF. Full variable domain (outside the CDR3, taken from reference TRBV19 and TRBJ1-3): DGGITQSPKYLFRKEGQNVTLSCEQNLNHDAMYWYRQDPGQGLRLIYYSQIVNDFQKGDIAEGYSVSREKKESFPLTVTSAQKNPTAFYLCATQGARAGNTIYFGEGSWLTVV.

V and J are TRBV19 and TRBJ2-1, with D possibly matching TRBD1 (8 bases). The germline V and J ends were trimmed by 7 bases and 7 bases, with 20 bases remaining between them. The CDR3 has 15 amino acids. Germline CDR1 LNHDA, CDR2 SQIVND (reference sequence). The CDR3 loop is CASTTGGGRTNEQFF. CDR3 sequence (DNA): TGTGCCAGTACCACAGGGGGGGGCCGAACGAATGAGCAGTTCTTC.

The V and J genes are TRBV7-9 and TRBJ1-5, with 9 bases fitting TRBD1. V shed 5 bases, J shed 6 bases, and the junction held 11 bases outside the gene matches. Germline V CDR1 and CDR2: SEHNR, FQNEAQ (reference sequence). The CDR3 runs to 16 residues. CDR3 coding DNA: TGTGCCAGCAGCGCCACCGGGACAGGGAAGGGTCAGCCCCAGCATTTT. It is translated as CASSATGTGKGQPQHF.

The rearrangement links TRBV2 to TRBJ1-6, with unresolved D. V was trimmed by 1 base and J by 0 bases, leaving 7 bases between them. CDR3 size: 16 residues. Germline lookup yields CDR1 SNHLY and CDR2 FYNNEI. This CDR3 reads CASSEGGSSYNSPLHF. CDR3 in DNA: TGTGCCAGCAGTGAAGGCGGAAGCTCCTATAATTCACCCCTCCACTTT.

This chain connects TRBV19 to TRBJ1-1, with a weak D call TRBD1 (6 bases). Germline CDR1 and CDR2: LNHDA and SQIVND (reference sequence). The CDR3 has 17 residues. Trimming removed 4 bases at V and 0 bases at J, with 18 bases between. The CDR3: CASSTTQGFFMNTEAFF. CDR3 nucleotides: TGTGCCAGTAGTACAACTCAGGGGTTCTTTATGAACACTGAAGCTTTCTTT. The complete variable domain, with remaining parts taken from reference TRBV19 and TRBJ1-1, reads DGGITQSPKYLFRKEGQNVTLSCEQNLNHDAMYWYRQDPGQGLRLIYYSQIVNDFQKGDIAEGYSVSREKKESFPLTVTSAQKNPTAFYLCASSTTQGFFMNTEAFFGQGTRLTVV.

The V and J genes are TRBV6-5 and TRBJ1-1; TRBD1 is a possible D gene (5 bases). Per germline, CDR1 MNHEY and CDR2 SVGAGI. CDR3 length equals 13 residues. V was shortened by 6 bases and J by 1 base, with 9 bases between the two germline ends. CDR3 in DNA: TGTGCCAGCAGCCAGGGCCCGAACACTGAAGCTTTCTTT. It specifies CASSQGPNTEAFF.

This sequence joins TRBV7-9 and TRBJ1-1; D is uncertain. The CDR3 is made up of 13 amino acids. With 3 bases removed from V and 1 base from J, the gap between germline ends came to 6 bases. Germline V CDR1 and CDR2: SEHNR, FQNEAQ (reference sequence). The CDR3 here is CASSFSRNTEAFF. CDR3 DNA sequence: TGTGCCAGCAGCTTTTCTAGGAACACTGAAGCTTTCTTT. Full variable domain (rest looked up from reference TRBV7-9 and TRBJ1-1): DTGVSQNPRHKITKRGQNVTFRCDPISEHNRLYWYRQTLGQGPEFLTYFQNEAQLEKSRLLSDRFSAERPKGSFSTLEIQRTEQGDSAMYLCASSFSRNTEAFFGQGTRLTVV.

The chain employs TRBV7-8 and TRBJ1-5, with D unresolved. V was clipped by 5 bases and J by 8 bases, with 16 bases between them. CDR1 is SGHVS and CDR2 is FQNEAQ in the germline V gene. The CDR3 consists of 14 residues. For the CDR3, the DNA is TGTGCCAGCAGCCCCATGTGGAGAGATGAGCCCCAGCATTTT. It specifies CASSPMWRDEPQHF.

DNA of the CDR3: TGTGCCAGCAGCTTGGCCCACACGGGCACTGAAGCTTTCTTT. Translation: CASSLAHTGTEAFF. The rearrangement uses TRBV5-5 and TRBJ1-1; D is uncertain. CDR3 length: 14 residues. The ends were cut back, 0 bases at V and 4 bases at J, with 10 bases in the middle. Germline values: CDR1 SGHKS, CDR2 YYEKEE (reference sequence).